This passage covers 24 T cell receptor beta chains from one sample sequenced in a study of T cells in Graves' hyperthyroidism and ophthalmopathy. Amplification of TCR beta CDR3 regions was performed using RNA transcripts as template. In the first-round RT-PCR of the TCR CDR3, the HTBI primer set was used. Each CDR3 protein is one row after TCRdb ran MiXCR on the multiplex PCR reads. The sample lists 800,000 or so distinct CDR3 sequences, 38% occurring once. Material for sequencing was blood. These receptors were obtained from a man aged 18-30 years with Graves' hyperthyroidism.

V gene TRBV5-1 combines with J gene TRBJ2-5; 10 bases align to TRBD2. CDR3 size: 15 residues. After removal of 10 bases from V and 1 base from J, the junction contained 10 bases not matched to a gene. CDR1 is SGHRS, CDR2 YFSETQ, per germline. Here the CDR3 reads CASCPGLAIQETQYF. CDR3 DNA: TGCGCCTCCTGTCCGGGACTAGCGATCCAAGAGACCCAGTACTTC.

A note on this clonotype: A read error may be the cause here, since a much bigger clone is one base away. The chain employs TRBV7-6 and TRBJ1-3; 8 positions agree with TRBD1. The germline V gene has CDR1 SGHVS and CDR2 FNYEAQ. This CDR3 region has 15 residues. The CDR3, as DNA: TGTGCCAGCAGCTCACAGGGGGTCTTTGGAAACACCATACATTTT. Protein product: CASSSQGVFGNTIHF.

The chain couples TRBV6-5 to TRBJ2-7; D remains ambiguous. The CDR3 contains 15 residues. In germline, CDR1 is MNHEY, CDR2 SVGAGI. V was clipped by 4 bases and J by 1 base, with 14 bases between them. CDR3 coding DNA: TGTGCCAGCAGTTTATCGGTCCTAGGATCCTACGAGCAGTACTTC. Residues: CASSLSVLGSYEQYF.

This clonotype has at least ten counts. Here the CDR3 DNA reads TGTGCCAGCAGTGAAAGGAGTTTGGGCTACACCTTC. It encodes CASSERSLGYTF. This chain links TRBV2 with TRBJ1-2; D gene ambiguous. CDR3 size: 12 residues. V was shortened by 2 bases and J by 8 bases, with 9 bases between the two germline ends. The germline V gene has CDR1 SNHLY and CDR2 FYNNEI. Looking up the rest from reference TRBV2 and TRBJ1-2 gives the full variable domain: EPEVTQTPSHQVTQMGQEVILRCVPISNHLYFYWYRQILGQKVEFLVSFYNNEISEKSEIFDDQFSVERPDGSNFTLKIRSTKLEDSAMYFCASSERSLGYTFGSGTRLTVV.

The sample holds many counts of this clonotype. The chain joins TRBV7-3 to TRBJ2-7; 9 bases are a match to TRBD2. The V and J ends lost 3 bases and 4 bases, in that order; junction bases with no gene match: 1. The V gene's germline CDR1 is SGHTA and CDR2 FQGTGA. The CDR3 consists of 13 residues. Here the CDR3 reads CASSFLAGYEQYF. The CDR3 DNA is TGTGCCAGCAGCTTCCTAGCGGGATACGAGCAGTACTTC. The variable domain in full, completed from reference TRBV7-3 and TRBJ2-7, reads GAGVSQTPSNKVTEKGKYVELRCDPISGHTALYWYRQSLGQGPEFLIYFQGTGAADDSGLPNDRFFAVRPEGSVSTLKIQRTERGDSAVYLCASSFLAGYEQYFGPGTRLTVT.

This chain connects TRBV28 to TRBJ1-4; D possibly corresponds to TRBD1 (6 bases). V lost 5 bases to trimming and J lost 4 bases, with 14 bases between them. Germline V lookup: CDR1 MDHEN, CDR2 SYDVKM. The CDR3 has 15 residues. The CDR3 bases are TGTGCCAGCAGTGACACAGGGAACCTTAATGAAAAACTGTTTTTT. Amino acid sequence: CASSDTGNLNEKLFF.

The table lists this clonotype with a few counts. The chain recombines TRBV14 with TRBJ2-7; 8 nucleotides match TRBD1. Per germline, CDR1 SGHDN and CDR2 FVKESK. This CDR3 comprises 14 residues. The junction had 3 bases not matched to a gene; V was cut back by 4 bases and J by 1 base. CDR3 region: CASSPNRGSYEQYF. In DNA form, the CDR3 reads TGTGCCAGCAGCCCAAACAGGGGGTCCTACGAGCAGTACTTC.

This clonotype was detected many times. The gene calls are TRBV2 and TRBJ1-1, with D maybe TRBD1 (6 bases). The V gene lost 7 bases and the J gene lost 7 bases, with 10 bases spanning the gap. CDR1 is SNHLY, CDR2 FYNNEI, per germline. This CDR3 is built from 11 residues. As DNA, the CDR3 is TGTGCCAGCAAAGGACAGCTTGAAGCTTTCTTT. Protein product: CASKGQLEAFF.

This chain connects TRBV2 to TRBJ2-5; maybe TRBD2 (5 bases). Trimming shortened V by 11 bases and J by 2 bases, and 21 bases separated the two germline ends. There are 15 residues in the CDR3. Per germline, CDR1 SNHLY and CDR2 FYNNEI. CDR3 nucleotides: TGTGCCGGTAAAGGCTGGGAGAGAGGACAAGAGACCCAGTACTTC. It yields the protein CAGKGWERGQETQYF.

This clonotype came up many times. The V and J genes are TRBV29-1 and TRBJ1-2, with D maybe TRBD1 (5 bases). Trimming shortened V by 2 bases and J by 5 bases, and 15 bases separated the two germline ends. The CDR3 contains 14 residues. CDR1 is SQVTM and CDR2 is ANQGSEA in the germline V gene. The CDR3 protein is CSVEKMGDPYGYTF. In nucleotides, the CDR3 is TGCAGCGTTGAAAAGATGGGGGATCCTTATGGCTACACCTTC.

This chain connects TRBV2 to TRBJ1-1, with no clear D. The CDR3 contains 13 residues. V was shortened by 6 bases and J by 0 bases, with 8 bases between the two germline ends. Germline CDR1 SNHLY, CDR2 FYNNEI. CDR3: CASRQQMNTEAFF. For the CDR3, the DNA is TGTGCCAGCAGACAGCAAATGAACACTGAAGCTTTCTTT.

The chain recombines TRBV6-6 with TRBJ2-3; D may correspond to TRBD1 or TRBD2 (5 bases each). Germline lookup yields CDR1 MNHNY and CDR2 SVGAGI (reference sequence). The germline V and J ends were trimmed by 5 bases and 1 base, with 13 bases remaining between them. The CDR3 extends over 15 amino acids. CDR3 DNA sequence: TGTGCCAGCAGTGGAGACGGGGCCCGCACAGATACGCAGTATTTT. Its translation is CASSGDGARTDTQYF.

The sample holds a few counts of this clonotype. The V and J genes are TRBV19 and TRBJ1-5; D may be TRBD1 (6 bases). Per the germline V gene, CDR1 is LNHDA and CDR2 is SQIVND (reference sequence). This CDR3 spans 17 amino acids. V was trimmed by 1 base and J by 4 bases, leaving 17 bases between them. The CDR3 region is CASSIGSWQGWNQPQHF. CDR3 DNA: TGTGCCAGTAGTATAGGGAGTTGGCAGGGGTGGAATCAGCCCCAGCATTTT.

The chain carries TRBV7-3 and TRBJ1-6; 8 bases align to TRBD1. Germline loops: CDR1 SGHTA, CDR2 FQGTGA. CDR3 length equals 14 residues. The junction had 10 bases not matched to a gene; V was cut back by 5 bases and J by 13 bases. The CDR3 here is CASSPGQGFDPLHF. In DNA, the CDR3 is TGTGCCAGCAGCCCCGGACAGGGCTTTGATCCCCTCCACTTT. Full variable domain (outside the CDR3, taken from reference TRBV7-3 and TRBJ1-6): GAGVSQTPSNKVTEKGKYVELRCDPISGHTALYWYRQSLGQGPEFLIYFQGTGAADDSGLPNDRFFAVRPEGSVSTLKIQRTERGDSAVYLCASSPGQGFDPLHFGNGTRLTVT.

This clonotype was detected a few times. CDR3 DNA sequence: TGCAGTGCTAGCCTGACAGGAGGGAGCGCCTACGAGCAGTACTTC. Protein sequence: CSASLTGGSAYEQYF. The chain couples TRBV20-1 to TRBJ2-7, with D perhaps given as TRBD1 or TRBD2 (6 bases each). The ends were cut back, 3 bases at V and 2 bases at J, with 17 bases in the middle. The V gene's germline CDR1 is DFQATT and CDR2 SNEGSKA (reference sequence). The CDR3 loop spans 15 amino acids.

A word on this clonotype: The junction does not match germline at one end; this may be a read error. The chain links TRBV14 to TRBJ2-2, with 11 bases matching TRBD2. The CDR3 sequence is 18 residues long. Germline-derived CDR1 and CDR2 are SGHDN and FVKESK. CDR3 region: CASSETTSGSLNTGELFF. The CDR3, as DNA: TGCGCCAGCAGCGAAACAACTAGCGGGAGCCTTAACACCGGGGAGCTGTTTTTT.

The chain carries TRBV4-1 and TRBJ2-6; no firm D call. This CDR3 contains 14 residues. The V and J ends lost 7 bases and 0 bases respectively, with 7 bases between them. Germline CDR1 and CDR2: MGHRA and YSYEKL. The CDR3 DNA reads as TGCGCCAGCAAAGACGACTCTGGGGCCAACGTCCTGACTTTC. Encoded protein: CASKDDSGANVLTF.

The chain recombines TRBV5-1 with TRBJ1-3; no clear D. V lost 0 bases to trimming and J lost 3 bases, with 13 bases between them. The CDR3 has 16 residues. CDR1 and CDR2 from the germline V gene are SGHRS and YFSETQ. The CDR3 here is CASSLAAGSYGNTIYF. The CDR3 DNA sequence: TGCGCCAGCAGCTTGGCCGCGGGCTCTTATGGAAACACCATATATTTT.

This chain uses TRBV7-2 with TRBJ2-2, with a weak D call TRBD1 (6 bases). CDR1 and CDR2 (germline): SGHTA, FQGNSA. V gave up 6 bases and J gave up 8 bases, with 16 bases separating them. This CDR3 is 14 amino acids long. CDR3 loop: CASSLLPGTGELFF. The CDR3 DNA reads as TGTGCCAGCAGTCTCCTACCCGGGACAGGGGAGCTGTTTTTT.

Remarks on this clonotype: A single base separates this from a much larger clone, so it may be a read error. The chain employs TRBV7-8 and TRBJ1-1; D unresolved. The CDR3 extends over 13 amino acids. Germline V gives CDR1 SGHVS, CDR2 FQNEAQ. V dropped 8 bases and J dropped 1 base, with 11 bases sitting between them. The CDR3 protein is CASCTRGNTEAFF. In DNA, the CDR3 is TGTGCCAGCTGCACCCGGGGGAACACTGAAGCTTTCTTT.

This clonotype was found a few times. This rearrangement joins TRBV6-6 to TRBJ2-7; 9 bases match TRBD1. The CDR3 runs 15 residues. Trimming at V came to 6 bases and at J to 4 bases, leaving 10 bases not matched to a gene. CDR1 is MNHNY, CDR2 SVGAGI, per germline (reference sequence). The CDR3 here is CASSGLGQGGYEQYF. The CDR3 DNA reads TGTGCCAGCAGCGGACTGGGACAGGGTGGGTACGAGCAGTACTTC.

A note on this clonotype: Compared with germline, one end of the junction differs, possibly owing to a read error. J is TRBJ1-4 and V is TRBV10-3, with a possible D match to TRBD1 (5 bases). Germline V lookup: CDR1 ENHRY, CDR2 SYGVKD. CDR3 length: 14 amino acids. The CDR3 bases are TGTGCCAGCAGTGCAGGGAGGTGGGATGAAAAACTGTTTTTT. Protein: CASSAGRWDEKLFF.

The chain uses TRBV7-6 and TRBJ2-2; 10 bases match TRBD2. Germline trimming cut 3 bases from V and 6 bases from J; bases unmatched to any gene: 7. From germline, CDR1 is SGHVS and CDR2 FNYEAQ. The CDR3 loop spans 16 amino acids. CDR3 residues: CASSFYSSGGAGELFF. In nucleotides, the CDR3 is TGTGCCAGCAGCTTCTACTCTAGCGGGGGTGCCGGGGAGCTGTTTTTT.

The table lists this clonotype with many counts. V usage is TRBV2 and J usage is TRBJ1-5; D gene ambiguous. Germline-derived CDR1 and CDR2 are SNHLY and FYNNEI. The CDR3 extends over 15 amino acids. The V end was cut by 3 bases, the J end by 6 bases, with 15 bases between. The CDR3 sequence: CASSDEGGVVQPQHF. Here the CDR3 DNA reads TGTGCCAGCAGTGATGAGGGAGGAGTTGTTCAGCCCCAGCATTTT. Based on the CDR3 plus reference TRBV2 and TRBJ1-5, the full variable domain is EPEVTQTPSHQVTQMGQEVILRCVPISNHLYFYWYRQILGQKVEFLVSFYNNEISEKSEIFDDQFSVERPDGSNFTLKIRSTKLEDSAMYFCASSDEGGVVQPQHFGDGTRLSIL.